Following are 30 T cell receptor beta chains from one sample sequenced in a study of T cell clones after liver transplantation. Using immunoSEQ multiplex PCR, the repertoire was profiled, and TCRdb retains in-frame clones only, with some absent. The table lists about 33,000 clones, 90% to 95% of them singletons. Sequencing was performed on CD8+ T cells from blood, taken 12 months after liver transplant. The receptors were sampled from a human patient who received a liver transplant. Some T cells may have originated in the graft donor.

The chain couples TRBV12-5 to TRBJ1-5; D ambiguous. The CDR3 totals 17 residues. The germline CDR1 and CDR2 sequences are LGHNT and FRNRAP. V lost 3 bases and J lost 2, with 17 bases in between. DNA of the CDR3: TGTGCTAGTGGTTTCCCCGGAGGAGTTAGGGGCAATCAGCCCCAGCATTTT. Translation gives CASGFPGGVRGNQPQHF.

The rearrangement joins TRBV9 to TRBJ2-3, with D hard to call. Per germline, CDR1 SGDLS and CDR2 YYNGEE. CDR3 length: 15 residues. The V gene lost 0 bases and the J gene lost 1 base, with 9 bases spanning the gap. CDR3 sequence: CASSVEERGTDTQYF. The CDR3, as DNA: TGTGCCAGCAGCGTAGAGGAAAGGGGCACAGATACGCAGTATTTT.

The chain couples TRBV6-5 to TRBJ2-3, with D unresolved. Germline CDR1 MNHEY, CDR2 SVGAGI. V gave up 0 bases and J gave up 4 bases, with 8 bases separating them. This CDR3 is built from 14 residues. This chain's CDR3 is CASSYSPGPDTQYF. The CDR3 nucleotides are TGTGCCAGCAGTTACTCGCCAGGCCCAGATACGCAGTATTTT.

CDR3 in DNA: TGTGCCAGCTGGGCGGATAGCACAGATACGCAGTATTTT. It yields the protein CASWADSTDTQYF. This sequence joins TRBV2 and TRBJ2-3; D uncertain. The germline gives CDR1 SNHLY, CDR2 FYNNEI. V was pared by 8 bases and J by 0 bases, with 9 bases between. This CDR3 spans 13 amino acids.

The chain couples TRBV2 to TRBJ1-5; D unresolved. The CDR3 has 20 amino acids. Trimming stripped 0 bases from V and 6 bases from J, with 27 bases between. CDR1 and CDR2 from the germline V gene are SNHLY and FYNNEI. The CDR3 DNA sequence: TGTGCCAGCAGTGAAGCCCCGGGGTCGAACGCGGACGGTTGGAGTCAGCCCCAGCATTTT. It codes for CASSEAPGSNADGWSQPQHF.

The rearrangement uses TRBV27 and TRBJ2-7; 10 nucleotides align to TRBD1. Germline assignment: CDR1 MNHEY and CDR2 SMNVEV (reference sequence). The CDR3 consists of 14 residues. J lost 7 bases, V lost 4 bases, and 7 bases had no gene match. The CDR3: CASSSGQGVWEQYF. The CDR3, as DNA: TGTGCCAGCAGTTCCGGACAGGGGGTGTGGGAGCAGTACTTC.

This rearrangement joins TRBV5-8 to TRBJ1-1; 7 bases agree with TRBD1. Losses at the gene ends were 1 base for V and 4 bases for J; bases not matched to a gene: 7. The CDR3 contains 15 residues. CDR1 and CDR2 from the germline V gene are SGHTS and YDEGEE. DNA of the CDR3: TGTGCCAGCAGCTTGACAGGGGATGTTCGCACTGAAGCTTTCTTT. It codes for CASSLTGDVRTEAFF.

The chain employs TRBV5-1 and TRBJ2-7; D not resolved. Germline CDR1 SGHRS, CDR2 YFSETQ. The V and J ends lost 3 bases and 4 bases respectively, with 14 bases between them. This CDR3 region has 14 residues. The chain's CDR3 is CASSWTAPGYEQYF. CDR3 nucleotides: TGCGCCAGCAGCTGGACGGCACCCGGGTACGAGCAGTACTTC.

This sequence joins TRBV4-3 and TRBJ2-7, with D possibly TRBD2 on 5 matching bases. Trimming shortened V by 1 base and J by 0 bases, and 10 bases separated the two germline ends. CDR1 and CDR2 (germline): LGHNA, YSLEER. CDR3 length: 15 residues. The CDR3 DNA sequence: TGCGCCAGCAGCCAAGGAAGGAGCGGCTCCTACGAGCAGTACTTC. Amino acids: CASSQGRSGSYEQYF.

This chain links TRBV10-3 with TRBJ2-5; 12 bases fit TRBD1. The CDR3 length is 16 residues. CDR1 is ENHRY, CDR2 SYGVKD, per germline. The V gene end was trimmed by 3 bases and the J gene end by 2 bases; junction bases not matched to a gene: 4. The DNA for the CDR3 is TGTGCCATCAGTGACCGGGACAGGGGGCAACAAGAGACCCAGTACTTC. It encodes CAISDRDRGQQETQYF.

This chain uses TRBV5-6 with TRBJ1-2, with D tentatively TRBD1 (6 bases). CDR1 is SGHDT and CDR2 is YYEEEE in the germline V gene. The CDR3 spans 12 residues. V dropped 0 bases and J dropped 7 bases, with 7 bases sitting between them. CDR3 protein: CASSLGGLGYTF. In nucleotides, the CDR3 is TGTGCCAGCAGCTTGGGGGGGCTTGGCTACACCTTC.

This clone was found once. V gene TRBV9 combines with J gene TRBJ2-7, with 7 bases that match TRBD2. Germline-derived CDR1 and CDR2 are SGDLS and YYNGEE. Losses at the gene ends were 0 bases for V and 2 bases for J; bases not matched to a gene: 5. CDR3 size: 15 residues. CDR3 sequence (DNA): TGTGCCAGCAGCGTAGGGGAGGGAGGTCCCTACGAGCAGTACTTC. This codes for CASSVGEGGPYEQYF.

V usage is TRBV5-1 and J usage is TRBJ2-7; D possibly corresponds to TRBD1 (6 bases). There are 15 residues in the CDR3. V was clipped by 8 bases and J by 0 bases, with 18 bases between them. Germline V gene data show CDR1 as SGHRS and CDR2 as YFSETQ. CDR3 coding DNA: TGCGCCAGTTCCTTACAGGGTCGGCCCTCCTACGAGCAGTACTTC. Residues: CASSLQGRPSYEQYF.

The V gene is TRBV27, the J gene TRBJ2-7; no firm D call. Looked up from germline, CDR1 is MNHEY and CDR2 is SMNVEV (reference sequence). The ends were cut back, 5 bases at V and 0 bases at J, with 2 bases in the middle. This CDR3 comprises 11 residues. The chain's CDR3 is CASSPSYEQYF. In DNA form, the CDR3 reads TGTGCCAGCAGTCCCTCCTACGAGCAGTACTTC.

The rearrangement joins TRBV18 to TRBJ2-2, with unresolved D. The CDR3 consists of 12 residues. Germline-derived CDR1 and CDR2 are KGHSH and LQKENI. The V gene lost 8 bases and the J gene lost 5 bases, with 9 bases spanning the gap. CDR3 amino acids: CASPILTGELFF. CDR3 nucleotide sequence: TGTGCCAGCCCCATCCTGACCGGGGAGCTGTTTTTT.

The chain joins TRBV13 to TRBJ2-3; no firm D call. This CDR3 contains 16 residues. Germline V gene sequence: CDR1 PRHDT, CDR2 FYEKMQ (reference sequence). Trimming removed 5 bases at V and 1 base at J, with 16 bases between. CDR3: CASSPPQPRGTDTQYF. CDR3 in DNA: TGTGCCAGCAGCCCTCCCCAACCCCGGGGCACAGATACGCAGTATTTT.

As to this clone: In the same sample, other DNA sequences code for this CDR3. This chain joins TRBV27 and TRBJ2-7; 10 bases are a match to TRBD1. The V gene end was trimmed by 6 bases and the J gene end by 4 bases; junction bases not matched to a gene: 6. The CDR3 length is 14 residues. Per germline, CDR1 MNHEY and CDR2 SMNVEV (reference sequence). The CDR3 coding sequence is TGTGCCAGCAGCCCTGGACAGGGGGGTTACGAGCAGTACTTC. Its protein is CASSPGQGGYEQYF.

This chain joins TRBV2 and TRBJ1-1, with 8 bases identical to TRBD1. CDR1 is SNHLY, CDR2 FYNNEI, per germline. The CDR3 length is 15 residues. The CDR3 nucleotides are TGTTCGAGTTGGACAGGGAACCGTCGGGGCACTGAAGCTTTCTTT. This codes for CSSWTGNRRGTEAFF. The variable domain in full, with the rest retrieved from reference TRBV2 and TRBJ1-1, is EPEVTQTPSHQVTQMGQEVILRCVPISNHLYFYWYRQILGQKVEFLVSFYNNEISEKSEIFDDQFSVERPDGSNFTLKIRSTKLEDSAMYFCSSWTGNRRGTEAFFGQGTRLTVV.

J is TRBJ2-2 and V is TRBV27; D not resolved. The V gene lost 7 bases and the J gene lost 4 bases, with 16 bases spanning the gap. Looked up from germline, CDR1 is MNHEY and CDR2 is SMNVEV (reference sequence). The CDR3 extends over 15 amino acids. The CDR3 reads CASTFGGSGTGELFF. In DNA form, the CDR3 reads TGTGCCAGCACCTTCGGTGGATCGGGCACCGGGGAGCTGTTTTTT.

This rearrangement joins TRBV28 to TRBJ2-2; D not resolved. CDR1 is MDHEN, CDR2 SYDVKM, per germline. The CDR3 spans 14 residues. The V and J ends lost 3 bases and 4 bases respectively, with 9 bases between them. The CDR3 bases are TGTGCCAGCAGTTTCTACGAGACCACCGGGGAGCTGTTTTTT. The encoded protein is CASSFYETTGELFF.

The chain links TRBV11-2 to TRBJ2-1; either TRBD1 or TRBD2 may fit D (5 bases each). Germline CDR1 and CDR2: SGHAT and FQNNGV. The V gene lost 3 bases and the J gene lost 9 bases, with 24 bases spanning the gap. There are 17 residues in the CDR3. This CDR3 is CASSFPPYGASRGEQFF. CDR3 nucleotides: TGTGCCAGCAGCTTCCCCCCCTACGGGGCCAGTCGTGGTGAGCAGTTCTTC. The whole variable domain, remainder taken from reference TRBV11-2 and TRBJ2-1, is EAGVAQSPRYKIIEKRQSVAFWCNPISGHATLYWYQQILGQGPKLLIQFQNNGVVDDSQLPKDRFSAERLKGVDSTLKIQPAKLEDSAVYLCASSFPPYGASRGEQFFGPGTRLTVL.

In its sample, this clone was seen once. This chain uses TRBV6-4 with TRBJ2-1; D gene ambiguous. This CDR3 has 14 amino acids. V lost 6 bases and J lost 5, with 14 bases in between. Germline V CDR1 and CDR2: MRHNA, SNTAGT. The CDR3 nucleotides are TGTGCCAGCAGGCGTAGGGCAGCGCACAATGAGCAGTTCTTC. It is translated as CASRRRAAHNEQFF.

This rearrangement joins TRBV7-9 to TRBJ1-1, with 9 bases matching TRBD1. Germline-derived CDR1 and CDR2 are SEHNR and FQNEAQ (reference sequence). This CDR3 comprises 17 residues. With V trimmed by 2 bases and J by 1 base, 8 bases remained unmatched. CDR3 DNA sequence: TGTGCCAGCAGCTTAAGCCCGGGACAGGGCGGGAACACTGAAGCTTTCTTT. Protein: CASSLSPGQGGNTEAFF.

This rearrangement joins TRBV5-1 to TRBJ2-2; 10 bases fit TRBD2. Per the germline V gene, CDR1 is SGHRS and CDR2 is YFSETQ. V gave up 1 base and J gave up 3 bases; unmatched junction bases: 6. The CDR3 sequence is 17 residues long. The CDR3 protein is CASSLWASGSDTGELFF. The CDR3 coding sequence is TGCGCCAGCAGCTTGTGGGCTAGCGGGAGCGACACCGGGGAGCTGTTTTTT.

The chain joins TRBV7-9 to TRBJ2-7, with 7 bases identical to TRBD2. The CDR3 consists of 15 residues. Germline CDR1 and CDR2: SEHNR and FQNEAQ (reference sequence). V was clipped by 1 base and J by 3 bases; unmatched bases: 6. The CDR3: CASSLGGSQHYEQYF. CDR3 sequence (DNA): TGTGCCAGCAGCTTAGGCGGGAGTCAACACTACGAGCAGTACTTC.

V usage is TRBV18 and J usage is TRBJ2-7; D remains ambiguous. This CDR3 contains 15 residues. From germline, CDR1 is KGHSH and CDR2 LQKENI. With 0 bases removed from V and 2 bases from J, the gap between germline ends came to 11 bases. CDR3 loop: CASSPPREYPYEQYF. The DNA for the CDR3 is TGTGCCAGCTCACCACCCCGCGAATACCCCTACGAGCAGTACTTC.

This clone was detected only once. The chain has TRBV27 and TRBJ2-5, with D hard to call. Trimming removed 1 base from V and 1 base from J, with 4 bases in between. The CDR3 has 13 amino acids. From germline, CDR1 is MNHEY and CDR2 SMNVEV (reference sequence). The CDR3 region is CASSLWAQETQYF. CDR3 nucleotides: TGTGCCAGCAGTTTATGGGCCCAAGAGACCCAGTACTTC.

The V gene is TRBV2, the J gene TRBJ2-5, with 8 nucleotides matching TRBD1. The CDR3 length is 16 residues. The germline V gene encodes CDR1 SNHLY and CDR2 FYNNEI. The V gene end was trimmed by 2 bases and the J gene end by 6 bases; junction bases not matched to a gene: 11. CDR3 sequence reads: CASSEFRTGNVKTQYF. The CDR3 DNA is TGTGCCAGCAGTGAATTTCGGACAGGGAATGTCAAGACCCAGTACTTC.

In its sample, this clone was seen once. The chain is built from TRBV6-5 and TRBJ2-3, with D hard to call. CDR3 size: 13 residues. Trimming pared 2 bases from V and 3 bases from J, leaving 6 bases between. Germline CDR1 MNHEY, CDR2 SVGAGI. The CDR3 DNA sequence: TGTGCCAGCAGTTACGATCATACAGATACGCAGTATTTT. Translation: CASSYDHTDTQYF.

The CDR3 loop reads CASSDDRFTEAFF. The CDR3 nucleotides are TGTGCCAGCAGTGATGACAGGTTCACTGAAGCTTTCTTT. The rearrangement links TRBV6-1 to TRBJ1-1; TRBD1 might be the D (6 bases). CDR1 and CDR2 from the germline V gene are MNHNS and SASEGT. The CDR3 length is 13 residues. Trimming took 3 bases from V and 4 from J, leaving 9 bases between them.